The 21 T cell receptor beta chains listed next were all sequenced from one sample in a study of blood T cell repertoires in COVID-19 (dated by TCRdb to about 2020). The receptor library was made with the immunoSEQ multiplex PCR assay. TCRdb provides this immuneACCESS table in a form limited to in-frame rearrangements. Some clones are lacking; in checked studies, under half of them reflect an unresolved V gene, and why the rest are absent is not known. The sample data list approximately 60,000 clones, and around 77% of these were observed just once. Roughly 3% of the sample is held by the ten biggest clonotypes. The specimen was peripheral blood. The origin of the receptors is a man in his 60s with acute or convalescent COVID-19.

J is TRBJ1-2 and V is TRBV27, with D perhaps TRBD1 (6 bases). CDR3 size: 17 residues. V lost 4 bases and J 6 bases, leaving 24 bases between the germline ends. Looked up from germline, CDR1 is MNHEY and CDR2 is SMNVEV (reference sequence). CDR3 sequence reads: CASSSRGQSMVEDGYTF. In DNA form, the CDR3 reads TGTGCCAGCAGTTCCCGAGGACAGTCCATGGTAGAGGATGGCTACACCTTC.

This clone has just one count. J is TRBJ2-6 and V is TRBV7-9, with 9 positions matching TRBD1. V was clipped by 5 bases and J by 0 bases; unmatched bases: 8. The germline gives CDR1 SEHNR, CDR2 FQNEAQ (reference sequence). The CDR3 consists of 18 residues. CDR3 sequence (DNA): TGTGCCAGCAGCGTAAGGGACAGGGATTTCTCTGGGGCCAACGTCCTGACTTTC. As protein: CASSVRDRDFSGANVLTF. Full variable domain (missing parts from reference TRBV7-9 and TRBJ2-6): DTGVSQNPRHKITKRGQNVTFRCDPISEHNRLYWYRQTLGQGPEFLTYFQNEAQLEKSRLLSDRFSAERPKGSFSTLEIQRTEQGDSAMYLCASSVRDRDFSGANVLTFGAGSRLTVL.

This clone was seen once. The V gene is TRBV5-1, the J gene TRBJ2-5, with TRBD1 identical over 7 bases. Germline CDR1 SGHRS, CDR2 YFSETQ. There are 14 residues in the CDR3. The trim removed 1 base at V and 5 bases at J, leaving 5 bases unmatched. CDR3 in amino acids: CASSLKVQGETQYF. CDR3 in DNA: TGCGCCAGCAGCTTGAAAGTACAGGGGGAGACCCAGTACTTC. The entire variable domain, with the rest obtained from reference TRBV5-1 and TRBJ2-5, is as follows: KAGVTQTPRYLIKTRGQQVTLSCSPISGHRSVSWYQQTPGQGLQFLFEYFSETQRNKGNFPGRFSGRQFSNSRSEMNVSTLELGDSALYLCASSLKVQGETQYFGPGTRLLVL.

CDR3 protein: CASSLGSDSVYGYTF. The CDR3 nucleotides read TGTGCCAGCAGCTTAGGTAGTGACAGCGTCTATGGCTACACCTTC. V usage is TRBV13 and J usage is TRBJ1-2, with a weak D call TRBD1 (5 bases). Germline CDR1 reads PRHDT; CDR2 reads FYEKMQ (reference sequence). The CDR3 totals 15 residues. Trimming removed 0 bases at V and 4 bases at J, with 12 bases between.

In the case of this clone: An end of the junction does not agree with germline; a read error may underlie this. The chain is built from TRBV7-7 and TRBJ1-5, with 8 bases aligning to TRBD1. Germline V gives CDR1 SSHAT, CDR2 FNYEAQ (reference sequence). The CDR3 spans 21 residues. The CDR3 loop reads CASSHTNPVAGGVIGNQPQHF. CDR3 bases: TGTGCTAGCAGCCACACCAATCCGGTGGCAGGGGGCGTTATTGGCAATCAGCCCCAGCATTTT. The variable domain in full, completed from reference TRBV7-7 and TRBJ1-5, reads GAGVSQSPRYKVTKRGQDVTLRCDPISSHATLYWYQQALGQGPEFLTYFNYEAQPDKSGLPSDRFSAERPEGSISTLTIQRTEQRDSAMYRCASSHTNPVAGGVIGNQPQHFGDGTRLSIL.

In this sample, this clone turned up a few times. The junction and the germline gene differ at one end; a read error may be behind it. The chain links TRBV14 to TRBJ1-1; D may be TRBD1 (5 bases). The CDR3 runs to 14 residues. CDR1 SGHDN and CDR2 FVKESK come from the germline V gene. CDR3 region: CASSPRGLTLSTYF. The CDR3 DNA sequence: TGTGCCAGCAGCCCACGGGGGTTGACACTCTCGACCTACTTT.

V and J are TRBV2 and TRBJ2-5; D is possibly TRBD2 (5 bases). Germline lookup yields CDR1 SNHLY and CDR2 FYNNEI. This CDR3 spans 11 amino acids. Trimming cost V 4 bases and J 7 bases, with 7 bases left between them. The CDR3 DNA is TGTGCCAGCAGTGTCGAGGGGACCCAGTACTTC. It yields the protein CASSVEGTQYF.

V is TRBV9 and J is TRBJ2-1; TRBD1 might be the D (5 bases). The V end lost 3 bases, the J end lost 3 bases, and 16 bases lay between the germline ends. CDR3 length: 16 amino acids. Germline assignment: CDR1 SGDLS and CDR2 YYNGEE. The CDR3 reads CASSAHGRVGYNEQFF. In DNA, the CDR3 is TGTGCCAGCAGCGCCCACGGCAGGGTGGGCTACAATGAGCAGTTCTTC.

The chain recombines TRBV5-4 with TRBJ1-2; no firm D call. CDR1 is SGHNT, CDR2 YYREEE, per germline (reference sequence). With 1 base removed from V and 5 bases from J, the gap between germline ends came to 12 bases. The CDR3 is 14 residues long. CDR3 sequence: CASSLHQAYYGYTF. For the CDR3, the DNA is TGTGCCAGCAGCTTGCACCAGGCCTATTATGGCTACACCTTC.

This clone has at least ten counts. Additional DNA sequences in this sample encode the identical CDR3. J is TRBJ1-2 and V is TRBV4-1, with 7 nucleotides matching TRBD1. J gave up 8 bases and V 1 base, and 7 bases lay outside the gene matches. CDR1 and CDR2 from the germline V gene are MGHRA and YSYEKL. This CDR3 is built from 14 residues. The CDR3 sequence is CASSQVNRGGGYTF. DNA of the CDR3: TGCGCCAGCAGCCAAGTAAACAGGGGAGGAGGCTACACCTTC.

The sample holds one count of this clone. The J gene is TRBJ2-7, the V gene TRBV30, with 8 positions matching TRBD1. The CDR3 runs to 16 residues. V was clipped by 0 bases and J by 0 bases; unmatched bases: 7. Germline V gives CDR1 GTSNPN, CDR2 SVGIG (reference sequence). CDR3 sequence reads: CAWSVTRQGNSYEQYF. For the CDR3, the DNA is TGTGCCTGGAGTGTAACTCGACAGGGGAACTCCTACGAGCAGTACTTC.

V gene TRBV29-1 combines with J gene TRBJ2-1, with TRBD1 matching over 9 bases. There are 14 residues in the CDR3. The junction had 7 bases not matched to a gene; V was cut back by 7 bases and J by 3 bases. Germline lookup yields CDR1 SQVTM and CDR2 ANQGSEA. CDR3 nucleotide sequence: TGCAGCGCCACCGGGACAGGGAACTACAATGAGCAGTTCTTC. Its protein is CSATGTGNYNEQFF.

Comments on this clone: Within the sample, other DNA sequences also encode this same CDR3. The chain couples TRBV7-9 to TRBJ1-1, with D unclear. Trimming shortened V by 1 base and J by 0 bases, and 3 bases separated the two germline ends. The CDR3 consists of 13 residues. CDR1 SEHNR and CDR2 FQNEAQ come from the germline V gene (reference sequence). The CDR3 spells CASSLDMNTEAFF. The CDR3 coding sequence is TGTGCCAGCAGCTTAGATATGAACACTGAAGCTTTCTTT.

This clone was recorded many times. The V call is TRBV5-1, the J call TRBJ1-1; D is uncertain. The germline V gene encodes CDR1 SGHRS and CDR2 YFSETQ. The V end lost 2 bases, the J end lost 6 bases, and 14 bases lay between the germline ends. This CDR3 is built from 14 residues. CDR3 DNA: TGCGCCAGCAGCTTCCACCCTCCGGGTTCTGAAGCTTTCTTT. As protein: CASSFHPPGSEAFF.

The chain recombines TRBV18 with TRBJ1-6; 8 nucleotides agree with TRBD1. The V and J ends lost 3 bases and 5 bases, in that order; junction bases with no gene match: 9. The CDR3 covers 17 residues. Germline CDR1 and CDR2: KGHSH and LQKENI. The CDR3, as DNA: TGTGCCAGCTCACCCTCGGGCGACAGGGGCGATAATTCACCCCTCCACTTT. This encodes CASSPSGDRGDNSPLHF.

This clone was recorded a few times. The rearrangement links TRBV5-4 to TRBJ2-7; D gene unclear. V was cut by 1 base and J by 0 bases, with 11 bases left in between. This CDR3 is built from 15 residues. Germline assignment: CDR1 SGHNT and CDR2 YYREEE (reference sequence). CDR3 nucleotide sequence: TGTGCCAGCAGCTTGTCAGACTTAGCCTCCTACGAGCAGTACTTC. Translating it yields CASSLSDLASYEQYF.

This clone was detected once. This chain joins TRBV5-4 and TRBJ2-7; D possibly corresponds to TRBD1 (6 bases). Per germline, CDR1 SGHNT and CDR2 YYREEE (reference sequence). V lost 4 bases and J 1 base, leaving 12 bases between the germline ends. The CDR3 spans 14 residues. Here the CDR3 DNA reads TGTGCCAGCAGCCTGGGGCAGGGGTCCTACGAGCAGTACTTC. It translates to CASSLGQGSYEQYF.

The chain employs TRBV18 and TRBJ1-1; D unclear. This CDR3 comprises 16 residues. Germline loops: CDR1 KGHSH, CDR2 LQKENI. V lost 3 bases and J 3 bases, leaving 17 bases between the germline ends. The CDR3 is CASSPLGSRHDTEAFF. The CDR3 DNA reads as TGTGCCAGCTCACCTCTGGGTTCGAGGCATGACACTGAAGCTTTCTTT.

V gene TRBV30 combines with J gene TRBJ1-2; a weak D match, TRBD1 (5 bases). Per germline, CDR1 GTSNPN and CDR2 SVGIG (reference sequence). V was pared by 3 bases and J by 1 base, with 24 bases between. CDR3 length: 18 amino acids. The CDR3 reads CAWRILLGAVPYNYGYTF. The DNA of the CDR3 is TGTGCCTGGAGGATTCTTTTAGGGGCAGTCCCATATAACTATGGCTACACCTTC.

The V gene is TRBV28, the J gene TRBJ2-7, with D possibly being TRBD1 (6 bases). The V end was cut by 5 bases, the J end by 4 bases, with 15 bases between. The CDR3 runs 14 residues. In germline, CDR1 is MDHEN, CDR2 SYDVKM. The DNA of the CDR3 is TGTGCCAGCAGTCGAACAGGGCGAAGGTACGAGCAGTACTTC. Residues: CASSRTGRRYEQYF. Together with reference TRBV28 and TRBJ2-7, the CDR3 gives the full variable domain: DVKVTQSSRYLVKRTGEKVFLECVQDMDHENMFWYRQDPGLGLRLIYFSYDVKMKEKGDIPEGYSVSREKKERFSLILESASTNQTSMYLCASSRTGRRYEQYFGPGTRLTVT.

This clone has a handful of counts. The genes are TRBV14 and TRBJ1-2, with 8 bases matching TRBD1. With 1 base clipped from V and 2 bases from J, the junction kept 3 bases outside the gene matches. The CDR3 has 15 residues. CDR1 is SGHDN, CDR2 FVKESK, per germline. The CDR3 bases are TGTGCCAGCAGCCAAGTGGCAGGGGGCAACTATGGCTACACCTTC. This gives the protein CASSQVAGGNYGYTF.